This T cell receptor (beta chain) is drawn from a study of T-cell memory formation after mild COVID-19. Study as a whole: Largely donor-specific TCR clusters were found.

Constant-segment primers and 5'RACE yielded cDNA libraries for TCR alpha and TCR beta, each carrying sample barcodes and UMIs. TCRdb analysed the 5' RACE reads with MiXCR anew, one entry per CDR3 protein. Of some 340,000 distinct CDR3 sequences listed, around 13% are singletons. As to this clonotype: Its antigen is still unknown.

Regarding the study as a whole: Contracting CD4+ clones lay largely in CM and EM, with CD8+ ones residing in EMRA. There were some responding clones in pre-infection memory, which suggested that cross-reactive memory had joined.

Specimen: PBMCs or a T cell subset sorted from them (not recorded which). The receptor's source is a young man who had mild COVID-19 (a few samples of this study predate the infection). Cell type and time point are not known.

In DNA, the CDR3 is TGCAGCTCTTGGGGGGGCACTGAAGCTTTCTTT. As protein: CSSWGGTEAFF. The chain links TRBV29-1 to TRBJ1-1, with D possibly TRBD1 on 5 matching bases. The CDR3 length is 11 residues. Germline V gives CDR1 SQVTM, CDR2 ANQGSEA. V was cut by 8 bases and J by 4 bases, with 11 bases left in between.